Below are 17 T cell receptor beta chains sequenced from a single sample in a study of T-cell memory formation after mild COVID-19. One entry per CDR3 protein, called by TCRdb with MiXCR from the 5' RACE reads. The repertoire has under 300,000 distinct CDR3 sequences, 15% to 20% of them found once; the top ten carry 3.5%. The sequencing input was PBMCs or a T cell subset sorted from them (not recorded which). The receptor set was obtained from a man aged 18 to 30 who had mild COVID-19 (a few samples of this study predate the infection). Cell type and time point are not known.

This clonotype was counted a few times. The V and J genes are TRBV7-2 and TRBJ2-4; D not resolved. V lost 5 bases to trimming and J lost 0 bases, with 23 bases between them. Looked up from germline, CDR1 is SGHTA and CDR2 is FQGNSA. The length of the CDR3 is 19 residues. CDR3 residues: CASSTPSAAGTLAKNIQYF. The CDR3 nucleotides read TGTGCCAGCAGCACCCCCTCCGCGGCAGGCACGTTAGCCAAAAACATTCAGTACTTC.

There are many counts of this clonotype. CDR3 DNA sequence: TGTGCCAGCAGCTCCGCCGGGGCAAACCCCCTTTCCTACAATGAGCAGTTCTTC. It is translated as CASSSAGANPLSYNEQFF. The genes are TRBV9 and TRBJ2-1, with D perhaps given as TRBD1 or TRBD2 (5 bases each). Germline CDR1 SGDLS, CDR2 YYNGEE. Trimming took off 4 bases at V and 1 base at J, with 21 bases between the two ends. The CDR3 length is 18 residues.

The chain couples TRBV30 to TRBJ1-2; 8 nucleotides agree with TRBD1. The junction had 5 bases not matched to a gene; V was cut back by 5 bases and J by 9 bases. CDR1 GTSNPN and CDR2 SVGIG come from the germline V gene (reference sequence). There are 11 residues in the CDR3. The CDR3 loop reads CAWGQGRRYTF. In nucleotides, the CDR3 is TGTGCCTGGGGACAGGGCCGTCGCTACACCTTC.

The rearrangement uses TRBV4-2 and TRBJ2-5; TRBD2 matches at 10 bases. The length of the CDR3 is 15 residues. The trim removed 1 base at V and 1 base at J, leaving 0 bases unmatched. Germline assignment: CDR1 LGHNA and CDR2 YNFKEQ. The CDR3 is CASSQGTSGQETQYF. CDR3 DNA: TGTGCCAGCAGCCAAGGGACTAGCGGCCAAGAGACCCAGTACTTC.

This clonotype was recorded a few times. The V and J genes are TRBV6-5 and TRBJ2-1, with D possibly being TRBD1 or TRBD2 (5 bases each). The CDR3 has 14 amino acids. The V gene's germline CDR1 is MNHEY and CDR2 SVGAGI. The V end lost 5 bases, the J end lost 6 bases, and 14 bases lay between the germline ends. The CDR3 region is CASSVPGRRNEQFF. The CDR3 region has the DNA TGTGCCAGCAGTGTTCCGGGACGGCGCAATGAGCAGTTCTTC.

Ten or more counts support this clonotype. The chain couples TRBV28 to TRBJ2-2, with TRBD1 matching 7 bases. CDR3 size: 15 residues. Trimming took 6 bases from V and 6 from J; bases not matched to a gene: 10. The germline V gene encodes CDR1 MDHEN and CDR2 SYDVKM. The CDR3, as DNA: TGTGCCAGCAGCTCTACAAAGGGGGCGCCCGGGGAGCTGTTTTTT. Amino acids: CASSSTKGAPGELFF.

The chain links TRBV7-9 to TRBJ1-1; D ambiguous. Deletions cut 4 bases from V and 2 bases from J, with 11 bases between. Germline V gene sequence: CDR1 SEHNR, CDR2 FQNEAQ (reference sequence). This CDR3 contains 14 residues. This chain's CDR3 is CASSYGWRNTEAFF. For the CDR3, the DNA is TGTGCCAGCAGCTATGGATGGAGAAACACTGAAGCTTTCTTT.

This clonotype was seen a few times. The J gene is TRBJ2-2, the V gene TRBV5-1; 7 bases are shared with TRBD1. CDR3 length: 17 amino acids. V was pared by 0 bases and J by 2 bases, with 7 bases of the junction left unmatched. The germline CDR1 and CDR2 sequences are SGHRS and YFSETQ. CDR3 nucleotides: TGCGCCAGCAGCTTGGACAGGGGCTCCATTAACACCGGGGAGCTGTTTTTT. This translates into CASSLDRGSINTGELFF.

For this clonotype: Its ends do not fully match the called genes, so a read error is possible. This chain uses TRBV7-3 with TRBJ2-5, with 8 bases matching TRBD1. CDR1 and CDR2 from the germline V gene are SGHTA and FQGTGA. This CDR3 spans 18 amino acids. CDR3 bases: TGTGCAAGCAGCGCGGTACCTAACAGGGGGGTTTACCAAGAGACCCAGTACTTC. Protein: CASSAVPNRGVYQETQYF.

The chain is built from TRBV12-3 or TRBV12-4 and TRBJ1-5; D is ambiguous. The CDR3 has 13 residues. The ends were cut back, 5 bases at V and 6 bases at J, with 11 bases in the middle. CDR3 sequence reads: CASSPAASQPQHF. CDR3 nucleotides: TGTGCCAGCAGTCCCGCGGCGTCTCAGCCCCAGCATTTT.

This clonotype came up a few times. This chain joins TRBV20-1 and TRBJ1-1; D perhaps matches TRBD1 (5 bases). The V end lost 3 bases, the J end lost 3 bases, and 8 bases lay between the germline ends. CDR3 length: 12 amino acids. Germline lookup yields CDR1 DFQATT and CDR2 SNEGSKA (reference sequence). DNA of the CDR3: TGCAGTGCTAGGGGGGTTGACACTGAAGCTTTCTTT. It codes for CSARGVDTEAFF.

The CDR3, as DNA: TGTGCCAGCCGGGACCCAGGAGGCTATGGCTACACCTTC. Its protein is CASRDPGGYGYTF. The chain couples TRBV2 to TRBJ1-2; D perhaps matches TRBD1 (5 bases). The CDR3 consists of 13 residues. Germline lookup yields CDR1 SNHLY and CDR2 FYNNEI. V lost 8 bases and J 4 bases, leaving 14 bases between the germline ends. The full variable domain, in which reference TRBV2 and TRBJ1-2 provide the parts outside the CDR3, is EPEVTQTPSHQVTQMGQEVILRCVPISNHLYFYWYRQILGQKVEFLVSFYNNEISEKSEIFDDQFSVERPDGSNFTLKIRSTKLEDSAMYFCASRDPGGYGYTFGSGTRLTVV.

This clonotype turned up a few times. This chain uses TRBV6-5 with TRBJ2-2, with D perhaps TRBD1 or TRBD2 (6 bases each). The CDR3 sequence is 18 residues long. In germline, CDR1 is MNHEY, CDR2 SVGAGI. The V end lost 2 bases, the J end lost 4 bases, and 20 bases lay between the germline ends. CDR3 sequence (DNA): TGTGCCAGCAGTTACCGTAGCCTTTCGGGGGCAGGCACCGGGGAGCTGTTTTTT. Its protein is CASSYRSLSGAGTGELFF.

This clonotype has just a few counts. The chain links TRBV2 to TRBJ2-3; 8 nucleotides line up with TRBD2. Germline V CDR1 and CDR2: SNHLY, FYNNEI. CDR3 size: 16 residues. The trim removed 1 base at V and 2 bases at J, leaving 5 bases unmatched. The CDR3 region has the DNA TGTGCCAGCAGTGAAGGAGCTAGCGGGTACACAGATACGCAGTATTTT. This codes for CASSEGASGYTDTQYF.

This clonotype occurred a few times. The junction and the germline gene differ at one end; a read error may be behind it. The chain recombines TRBV4-2 with TRBJ2-3; maybe TRBD2 (6 bases). Germline V CDR1 and CDR2: LGHNA, YNFKEQ. The CDR3 is 16 amino acids. This CDR3 is CASSQDWTTSTDTQYF. The DNA of the CDR3 is TGCGCCAGCAGCCAAGATTGGACTACTAGCACAGATACGCAGTATTTT.

A few counts support this clonotype. The chain carries TRBV11-2 and TRBJ2-5; D not certain. The CDR3 is 11 residues long. V was pared by 3 bases and J by 7 bases, with 6 bases between. Germline CDR1 reads SGHAT; CDR2 reads FQNNGV. In nucleotides, the CDR3 is TGTGCCAGCAGCTTTATTGGGACCCAGTACTTC. Protein: CASSFIGTQYF.

This clonotype has just a few counts. V usage is TRBV6-5 and J usage is TRBJ2-5, with 8 bases fitting TRBD1. The CDR3 length is 13 residues. J lost 4 bases, V lost 11 bases, and 9 bases had no gene match. Germline assignment: CDR1 MNHEY and CDR2 SVGAGI. As DNA, the CDR3 is TGTGCCGCCTTGGACAGGGTTATAGAGACCCAGTACTTC. The encoded protein is CAALDRVIETQYF.